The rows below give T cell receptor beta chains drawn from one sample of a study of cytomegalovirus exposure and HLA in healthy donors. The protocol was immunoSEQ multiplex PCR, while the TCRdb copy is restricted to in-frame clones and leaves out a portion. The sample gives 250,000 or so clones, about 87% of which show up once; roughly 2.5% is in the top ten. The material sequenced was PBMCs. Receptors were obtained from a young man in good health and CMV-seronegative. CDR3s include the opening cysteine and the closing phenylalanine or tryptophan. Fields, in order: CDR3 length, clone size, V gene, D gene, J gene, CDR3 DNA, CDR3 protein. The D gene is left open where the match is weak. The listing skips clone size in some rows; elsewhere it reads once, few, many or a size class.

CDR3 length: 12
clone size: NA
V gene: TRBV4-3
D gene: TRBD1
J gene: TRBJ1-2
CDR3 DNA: TGCGCCAGCAGCCAAGGGGGACAGGCCCACACCTTC
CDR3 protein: CASSQGGQAHTF

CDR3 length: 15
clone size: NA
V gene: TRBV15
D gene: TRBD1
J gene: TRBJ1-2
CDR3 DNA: TGTGCCACCAGCAGAGTTAAGGGGGCGGGATATGGCTACACCTTC
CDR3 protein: CATSRVKGAGYGYTF

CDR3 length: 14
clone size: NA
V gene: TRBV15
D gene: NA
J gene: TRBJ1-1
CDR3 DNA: TGTGCCACCAGCAGTCAACAGGGAAAGACTGAAGCTTTCTTT
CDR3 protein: CATSSQQGKTEAFF

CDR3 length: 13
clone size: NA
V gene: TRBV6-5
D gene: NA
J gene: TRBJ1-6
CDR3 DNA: TGTGCCAGCAGTTTCGGAGGTACTTCACCCCTCCACTTT
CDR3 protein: CASSFGGTSPLHF

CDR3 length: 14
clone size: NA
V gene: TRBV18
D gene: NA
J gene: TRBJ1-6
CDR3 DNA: TGTGCCAGCTCACCTGACTTAGATAATTCACCCCTCCACTTT
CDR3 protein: CASSPDLDNSPLHF

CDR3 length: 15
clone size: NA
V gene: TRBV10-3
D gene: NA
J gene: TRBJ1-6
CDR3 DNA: TGTGCCATCAGTAGTGACCTGGGGGCTGGGTCACCCCTCCACTTT
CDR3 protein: CAISSDLGAGSPLHF

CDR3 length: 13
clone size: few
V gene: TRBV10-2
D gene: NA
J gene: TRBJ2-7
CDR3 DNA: TGCGCCAGCAGTGATGGTCAGTCCTACGAGCAGTACTTC
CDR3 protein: CASSDGQSYEQYF

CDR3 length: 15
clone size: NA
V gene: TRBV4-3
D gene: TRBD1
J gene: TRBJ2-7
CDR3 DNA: TGCGCCAGCAGCCAGGGCGGGGACAGGTACTACGAGCAGTACTTC
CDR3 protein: CASSQGGDRYYEQYF

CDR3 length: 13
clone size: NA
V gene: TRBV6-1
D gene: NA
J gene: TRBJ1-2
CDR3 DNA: TGTGCCAGTCAGGGGTTAGGCCAGAATGGCTACACCTTC
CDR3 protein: CASQGLGQNGYTF

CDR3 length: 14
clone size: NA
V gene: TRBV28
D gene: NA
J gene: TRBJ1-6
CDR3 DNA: TGTGCCAGCATGCTTTCGGGATACAATTCACCCCTCCACTTT
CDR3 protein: CASMLSGYNSPLHF

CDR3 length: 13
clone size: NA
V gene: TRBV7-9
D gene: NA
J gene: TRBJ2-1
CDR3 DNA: TGTGCCAGCAGCTCACCTGACCAGGGGGGTCGGTTCTTC
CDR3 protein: CASSSPDQGGRFF

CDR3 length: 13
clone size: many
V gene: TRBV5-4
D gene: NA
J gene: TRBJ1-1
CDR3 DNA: TGTGCCAGCACACTTCCTGACGGGACTGAAGCTTTCTTT
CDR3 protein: CASTLPDGTEAFF

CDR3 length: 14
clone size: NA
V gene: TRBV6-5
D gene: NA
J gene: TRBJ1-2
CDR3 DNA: TGTGCCAGCAGTTACTCAGGGAAGGGGGATGGCTACACCTTC
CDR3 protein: CASSYSGKGDGYTF

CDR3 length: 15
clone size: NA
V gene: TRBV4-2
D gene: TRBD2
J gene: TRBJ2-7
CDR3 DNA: TGTGCCAGCAGCCAAGATAGACTAGCGGGAGCCGAGCAGTACTTC
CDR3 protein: CASSQDRLAGAEQYF

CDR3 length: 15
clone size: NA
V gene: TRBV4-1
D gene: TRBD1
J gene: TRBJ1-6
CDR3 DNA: TGCGCCAGCAGCGGGACAGCCGCGGTAAATTCACCCCTCCACTTT
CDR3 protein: CASSGTAAVNSPLHF

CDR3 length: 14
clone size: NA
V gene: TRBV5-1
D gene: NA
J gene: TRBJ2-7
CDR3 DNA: TGCGCCAGCAGCGAACCGACTTACTCCTACGAGCAGTACTTC
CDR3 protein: CASSEPTYSYEQYF

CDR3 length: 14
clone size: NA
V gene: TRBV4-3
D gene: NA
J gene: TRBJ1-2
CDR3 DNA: TGCGCCAGCAGCCCCCGGAGGGGAAACTATGGCTACACCTTC
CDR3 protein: CASSPRRGNYGYTF

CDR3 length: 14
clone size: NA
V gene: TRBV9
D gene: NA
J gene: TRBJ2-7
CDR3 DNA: TGTGCCAGCAGCCCTAGCCCCTTAGCCCTCGAGCAGTACTTC
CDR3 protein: CASSPSPLALEQYF

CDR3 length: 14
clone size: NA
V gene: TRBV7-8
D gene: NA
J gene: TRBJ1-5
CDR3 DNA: TGTGCCAGCAGCTCGGACAGAGTAGGTCAGCCCCAGCATTTT
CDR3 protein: CASSSDRVGQPQHF

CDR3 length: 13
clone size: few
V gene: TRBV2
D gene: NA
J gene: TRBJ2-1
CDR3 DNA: TGTGCCAGCAGTGTGGGCCCCACCAATGAGCAGTTCTTC
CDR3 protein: CASSVGPTNEQFF

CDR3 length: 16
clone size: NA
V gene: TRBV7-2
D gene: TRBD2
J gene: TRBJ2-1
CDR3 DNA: TGTGCCAGCAGCTTAGTGCTTAGGCTAGCGGGAGATGAGCAGTTCTTC
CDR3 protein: CASSLVLRLAGDEQFF

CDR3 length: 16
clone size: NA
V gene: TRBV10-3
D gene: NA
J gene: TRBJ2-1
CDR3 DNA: TGTGCCACACGACCCCTAGAGACGGGGACCTACAATGAGCAGTTCTTC
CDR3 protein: CATRPLETGTYNEQFF

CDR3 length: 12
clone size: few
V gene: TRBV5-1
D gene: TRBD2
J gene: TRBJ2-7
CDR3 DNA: TGCGCCAGCAGCGGGACTACCTACGAGCAGTACTTC
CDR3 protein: CASSGTTYEQYF

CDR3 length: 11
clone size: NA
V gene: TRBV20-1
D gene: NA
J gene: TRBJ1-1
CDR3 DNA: TGCAGTGCACCACCCGCGGCTGAAGCTTTCTTT
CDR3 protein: CSAPPAAEAFF

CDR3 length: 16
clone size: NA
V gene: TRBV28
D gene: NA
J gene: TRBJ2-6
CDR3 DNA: TGTGCCAGCAGTTTATCGTTCGGGTCTGGGGCCAACGTCCTGACTTTC
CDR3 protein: CASSLSFGSGANVLTF

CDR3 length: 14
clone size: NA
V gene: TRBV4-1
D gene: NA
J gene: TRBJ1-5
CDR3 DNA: TGCGCCAGCAGCCAAGACAGGGGCGGTCAGCCCCAGCATTTT
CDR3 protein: CASSQDRGGQPQHF

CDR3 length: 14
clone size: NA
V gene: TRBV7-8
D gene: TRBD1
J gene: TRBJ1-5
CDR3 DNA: TGTGCCAGCAGCTTGGGACAGGGGCATCAGCCCCAGCATTTT
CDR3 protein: CASSLGQGHQPQHF

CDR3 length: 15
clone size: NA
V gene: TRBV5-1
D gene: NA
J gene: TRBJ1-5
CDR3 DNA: TGCGCCAGCAGCTTGGCAGGGGTTGGCAATCAGCCCCAGCATTTT
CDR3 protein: CASSLAGVGNQPQHF

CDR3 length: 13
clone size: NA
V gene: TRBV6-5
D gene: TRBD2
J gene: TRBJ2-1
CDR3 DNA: TGTGCCAGCAGTTACCGGGAGGGTGGGGAGCAGTTCTTC
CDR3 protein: CASSYREGGEQFF

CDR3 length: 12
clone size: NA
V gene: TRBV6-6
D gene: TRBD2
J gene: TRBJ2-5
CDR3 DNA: TGTGCCAGCCTACGGGCGGGGGGCCCTTGGTACTTC
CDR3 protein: CASLRAGGPWYF

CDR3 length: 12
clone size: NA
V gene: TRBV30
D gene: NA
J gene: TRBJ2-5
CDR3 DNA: TGTGCCTGGAAGGGCGGGGAAGAGACCCAGTACTTC
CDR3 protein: CAWKGGEETQYF

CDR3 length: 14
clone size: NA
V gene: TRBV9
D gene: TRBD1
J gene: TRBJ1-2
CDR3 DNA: TGTGCCAGCAGCGAAATTGGACAGGGCGGTGGCTACACCTTC
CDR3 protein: CASSEIGQGGGYTF